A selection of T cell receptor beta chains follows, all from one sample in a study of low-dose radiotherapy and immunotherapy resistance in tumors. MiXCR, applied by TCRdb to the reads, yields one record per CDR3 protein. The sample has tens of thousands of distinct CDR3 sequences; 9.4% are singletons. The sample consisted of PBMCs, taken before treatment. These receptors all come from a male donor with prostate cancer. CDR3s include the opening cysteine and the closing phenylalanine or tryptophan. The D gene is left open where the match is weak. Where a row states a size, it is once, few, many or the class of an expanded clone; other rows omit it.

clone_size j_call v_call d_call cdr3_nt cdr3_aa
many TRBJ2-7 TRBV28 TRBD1 TGTGCCAGCAGTACGGGGACAGCCCTCAACGAGCAGTACTTC CASSTGTALNEQYF
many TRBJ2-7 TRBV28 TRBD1 TGTGCCAGCAGGGACAGGGGTTACGAGCAGTACTTC CASRDRGYEQYF
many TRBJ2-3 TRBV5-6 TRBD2 TGTGCCAGCAGCACAGCGGGAGCACAGTATTTT CASSTAGAQYF
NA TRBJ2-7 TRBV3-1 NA TGTGCCAGCAGCCAAGAATTCAGGTCCCCGTACTTC CASSQEFRSPYF
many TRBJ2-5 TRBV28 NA TGTGCCAGCAGTTTAGCGGACAGCAGAAAGACCCAGTACTTC CASSLADSRKTQYF
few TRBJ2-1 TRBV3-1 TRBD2 TGTGCCAGCAGCCTCAGCGCCGGGACTAACGCCTACAATGAGCAGTTCTTC CASSLSAGTNAYNEQFF
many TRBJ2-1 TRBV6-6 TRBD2 TGTGCCAGCAGATCGTACGGGATAGCGGGAGGCCCGGGTGTCAATGAGCAGTTCTTC CASRSYGIAGGPGVNEQFF
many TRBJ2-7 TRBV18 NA TGTGCCAGCAGCGACTCCTACGAGCAGTACTTC CASSDSYEQYF
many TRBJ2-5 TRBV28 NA TGTGCCAGCAGTTTAGGGGGGAGGCGAGAGACCCAGTACTTC CASSLGGRRETQYF
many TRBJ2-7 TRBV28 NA TGTGCCAGCAGCCCCAACTACGAGCAGTACTTC CASSPNYEQYF
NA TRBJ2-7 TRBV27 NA TGTGCCAGCAGCCATTACTCTGGACTTAGCGAGCAGTACTTC CASSHYSGLSEQYF
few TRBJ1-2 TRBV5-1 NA TGCGCCAGCAGCCATCAAGCTACAGGAGATGGCTACACCTTC CASSHQATGDGYTF
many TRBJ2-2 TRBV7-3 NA TGTGCCAGCGCCGCGGGAAAGGACGGGGAGCTGTTTTTT CASAAGKDGELFF
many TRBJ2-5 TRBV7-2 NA TGTGCCAGCAGCCCGATGAGGTCGGAGACCCAGTACTTC CASSPMRSETQYF
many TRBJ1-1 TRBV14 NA TGTGCCAGCAGCCAAGCTGGGGGACACATGAACACTGAAGCTTTCTTT CASSQAGGHMNTEAFF
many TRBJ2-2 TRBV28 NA TGTGCCAGCAGATCTGGGGGAGCAAACACCGGGGAGCTGTTTTTT CASRSGGANTGELFF
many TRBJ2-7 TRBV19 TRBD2 TGTGCCAGTGGCGCGGGAGGGTCCTACGAGCAGTACTTC CASGAGGSYEQYF
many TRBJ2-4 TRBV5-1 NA TGCGCCAGCAGCCCTGGCATCTCGGGGGACATTCAGTACTTC CASSPGISGDIQYF
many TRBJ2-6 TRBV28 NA TGTGCCAGCAGTTTACGGGCGCCCGCCAACGTCCTGACTTTC CASSLRAPANVLTF
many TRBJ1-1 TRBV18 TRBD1 TGTGCCAGCTCACCCAGGGGGGGCACTGAAGCTTTCTTT CASSPRGGTEAFF
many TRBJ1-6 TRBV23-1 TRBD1 TGCGCCAGCAGTCCCTCCCGACAGGGGTCATATTCACCCCTCCACTTT CASSPSRQGSYSPLHF
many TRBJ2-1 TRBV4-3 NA TGCGCCAGCAGCCAAGAGTCTCTAATGAATGAGCAGTTCTTC CASSQESLMNEQFF
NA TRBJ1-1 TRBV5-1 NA TGCGCCAGCGGCAAAGGGGGAGCTGAAGCTTTCTTT CASGKGGAEAFF
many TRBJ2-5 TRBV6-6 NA TGTGCCAGCAGTACGCCGAGGGTAGGAGAGACCCAGTACTTC CASSTPRVGETQYF
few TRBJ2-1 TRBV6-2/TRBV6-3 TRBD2 TGTGCCAGCAGTTATATCACTCTAGCGGGACTTCGCAATGAGCAGTTCTTC CASSYITLAGLRNEQFF
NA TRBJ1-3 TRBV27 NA TGTGCCAGCAGTAGAGACCTTAGCTCTGGAAACACCATATATTTT CASSRDLSSGNTIYF
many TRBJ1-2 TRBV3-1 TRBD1 TGTGCCAGCAGTCCGGACAGGGCCCATGGCTACACCTTC CASSPDRAHGYTF
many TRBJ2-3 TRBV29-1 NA TGCAGCGTTGACGGTGGGGTAACTAGCACAGATACGCAGTATTTT CSVDGGVTSTDTQYF
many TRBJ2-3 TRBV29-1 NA TGCAGCGGGGACCTTCGGAGGGGGGTTACAGATACGCAGTATTTT CSGDLRRGVTDTQYF
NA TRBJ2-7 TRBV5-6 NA TGTGCCAGCAGCTTGGTAGAGTCCTACGAGCAGTACTTC CASSLVESYEQYF
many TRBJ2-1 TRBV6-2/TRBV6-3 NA TGTGCCAGCAGTTATAACTCGGGCGGAAGCTCCTACAATGAGCAGTTCTTC CASSYNSGGSSYNEQFF
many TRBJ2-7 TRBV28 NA TGTGCCAGCACCCTAGGCTCCTACTACGAGCAGTACTTC CASTLGSYYEQYF
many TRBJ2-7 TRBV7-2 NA TGTGCCAGCACTCAAGAGGGTTCGAGGTACGAGCAGTACTTC CASTQEGSRYEQYF
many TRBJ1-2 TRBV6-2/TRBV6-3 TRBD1 TGTGCCAGCAGTTACTCGATCGTCAGGGGGGACTATGGCTACACCTTC CASSYSIVRGDYGYTF
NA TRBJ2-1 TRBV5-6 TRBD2 TGTGCCAGCAGCTCTCGAGGGCTAGCGGGAGATGGTGAGCAGTTCTTC CASSSRGLAGDGEQFF
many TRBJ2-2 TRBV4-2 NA TGTGCCAGCAGCCCAGAATTCGGTGCCGGGGAGCTGTTTTTT CASSPEFGAGELFF
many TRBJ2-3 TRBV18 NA TGTGCCAGCTCCCCGGGGACCACAGATACGCAGTATTTT CASSPGTTDTQYF
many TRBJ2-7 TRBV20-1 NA TGCAGTGCTAGACCCCAATCTTGGGAGCAGTACTTC CSARPQSWEQYF
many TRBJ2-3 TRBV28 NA TGTGCCAGCAGTCGACTCGGGACGGGGAATACGCAGTATTTT CASSRLGTGNTQYF
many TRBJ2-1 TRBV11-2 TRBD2 TGTGCCAGCAGAGCCGGGACTAGCGGGACACACAATGAGCAGTTCTTC CASRAGTSGTHNEQFF
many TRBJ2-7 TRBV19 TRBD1 TGTGCCAGTAGTCCTCGGGGACAGGTCACCTACGAGCAGTACTTC CASSPRGQVTYEQYF
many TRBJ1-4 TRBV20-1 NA TGCAGTGCTACCGAGCGGGGGCGTGATGAAAAACTGTTTTTT CSATERGRDEKLFF
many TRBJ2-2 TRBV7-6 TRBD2 TGTGCCAGCAGCCTAATAGCGGGCGGGAACACCGGGGAGCTGTTTTTT CASSLIAGGNTGELFF
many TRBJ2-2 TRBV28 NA TGTGCCAGCACGTCCCCTTCAAACACCGGGGAGCTGTTTTTT CASTSPSNTGELFF
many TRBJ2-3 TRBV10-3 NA TGTGCCATCAGTGACCCTCCTTCCAGCGATACGCAGTATTTT CAISDPPSSDTQYF
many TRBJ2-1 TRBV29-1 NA TGCAGCGCCGGTATGGGCAATGAGCAGTTCTTC CSAGMGNEQFF
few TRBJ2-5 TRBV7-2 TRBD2 TGTGCCAGCAGCGTAGCTAGCGGGGTTCAAGAGACCCAGTACTTC CASSVASGVQETQYF
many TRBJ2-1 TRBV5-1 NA TGCGCCAGCAGCTTCCGGGAGACTAGCTACAATGAGCAGTTCTTC CASSFRETSYNEQFF
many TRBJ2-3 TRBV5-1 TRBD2 TGCGCCAGCAGCCCTGGACTAGCGGTCGTGAGGGATACGCAGTATTTT CASSPGLAVVRDTQYF
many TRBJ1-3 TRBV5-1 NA TGCGCCAGCAGCCCCTCCGGGCCCTCTGGAAACACCATATATTTT CASSPSGPSGNTIYF
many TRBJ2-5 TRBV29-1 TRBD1 TGCAGCGTGAGGGACAGCCCGCGGGAGACCCAGTACTTC CSVRDSPRETQYF
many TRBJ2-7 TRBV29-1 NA TGCAGCGCGTCGTATGGAGGTCCTGGCGAGCAGTACTTC CSASYGGPGEQYF
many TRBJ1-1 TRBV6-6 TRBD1 TGTGCCAGTAGACAGGGGGAGAACACTGAAGCTTTCTTT CASRQGENTEAFF
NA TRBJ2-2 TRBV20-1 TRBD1 TGCAGTGCTAGTCGCGGACAGGGGAGAAACACCGGGGAGCTGTTTTTT CSASRGQGRNTGELFF
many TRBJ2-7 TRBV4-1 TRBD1 TGCGCCAGCAGCCAAGGGGACAGATTATACGAGCAGTACTTC CASSQGDRLYEQYF
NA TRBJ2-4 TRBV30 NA TGTGCCTGGAGTGCGCTGGGAGCCATTCAGTACTTC CAWSALGAIQYF
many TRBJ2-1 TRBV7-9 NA TGTGCCAGCGGATCTTCGGGGGCCGGGTCCTACAATGAGCAGTTCTTC CASGSSGAGSYNEQFF
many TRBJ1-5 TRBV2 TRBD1 TGTGCCAGCCGAGACAGGGGGCTAGGGCCCCAGCATTTT CASRDRGLGPQHF
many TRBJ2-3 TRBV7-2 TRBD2 TGTGCCAGCAGCTTAGAAGAAGGTGCTAGCGGGAGGTCGGTTCCGCAGTATTTT CASSLEEGASGRSVPQYF
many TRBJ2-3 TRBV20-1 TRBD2 TGCAGTGCGAAGGTACTAGCGGGACCTAGCACAGATACGCAGTATTTT CSAKVLAGPSTDTQYF